A selection of T cell receptor beta chains follows, all from one sample in a study of blood T cell repertoires in COVID-19. This table comes from immunoSEQ multiplex PCR, and its TCRdb copy is limited to in-frame clones, with some not included. The sample carries about 44,000 clones, around 89% recorded once. The sample was peripheral blood. Receptors originate from a man in his sixties or seventies with active COVID-19. Both conserved end residues are part of each CDR3. A D gene is named only where the DNA matches it firmly. Clone size is stated in some rows and not others, as once, few, many or a class when expanded.

j_gene: TRBJ1-2; v_gene: TRBV6-5; abundance: NA; d_gene: TRBD1; CDR3nt: TGTGCCAGCAGATACAGACAGGGGGCCTCAAACTATGGCTACACCTTC; CDR3aa: CASRYRQGASNYGYTF
j_gene: TRBJ1-4; v_gene: TRBV5-1; abundance: NA; d_gene: TRBD1; CDR3nt: TGCGCCAGCAGCTTGCCGGCAGGGACAGCAACTAATGAAAAACTGTTTTTT; CDR3aa: CASSLPAGTATNEKLFF
j_gene: TRBJ2-1; v_gene: TRBV5-1; abundance: few; d_gene: NA; CDR3nt: TGCGCCAGCAGCTTGGGGCCAGGGTGGTACAATGAGCAGTTCTTC; CDR3aa: CASSLGPGWYNEQFF
j_gene: TRBJ2-2; v_gene: TRBV4-3; abundance: NA; d_gene: TRBD1; CDR3nt: TGCGCCAGCAGCCAACGGGACAGGGGCACCGGGGAGCTGTTTTTT; CDR3aa: CASSQRDRGTGELFF
j_gene: TRBJ1-2; v_gene: TRBV28; abundance: NA; d_gene: NA; CDR3nt: TGTGCCAGCAGTCTAGGAAGGTCTTCCTATGGCTACACCTTC; CDR3aa: CASSLGRSSYGYTF
j_gene: TRBJ2-7; v_gene: TRBV18; abundance: NA; d_gene: NA; CDR3nt: TGTGCCAGCTCGCGCACCGGGGGTCGCGAGCAGTACTTC; CDR3aa: CASSRTGGREQYF
j_gene: TRBJ2-2; v_gene: TRBV3-1/TRBV3-2; abundance: NA; d_gene: NA; CDR3nt: TGTGCCAGCAGCCAAAACCGCGCCGGGGAGCTGTTTTTT; CDR3aa: CASSQNRAGELFF
j_gene: TRBJ1-4; v_gene: TRBV28; abundance: NA; d_gene: TRBD1; CDR3nt: TGTGCCAGCCTACATGGGGAATTGGACAGGGATGAAAAACTGTTTTTT; CDR3aa: CASLHGELDRDEKLFF
j_gene: TRBJ1-5; v_gene: TRBV5-4; abundance: NA; d_gene: NA; CDR3nt: TGTGCCAGCAGCTTGGGAGCAGGGAATCAGCCCCAGCATTTT; CDR3aa: CASSLGAGNQPQHF
j_gene: TRBJ2-5; v_gene: TRBV7-8; abundance: NA; d_gene: TRBD2; CDR3nt: TGTGCCAGCAGCTTGCAAGCGGGGTGGGGGGAGACCCAGTACTTC; CDR3aa: CASSLQAGWGETQYF
j_gene: TRBJ1-3; v_gene: TRBV4-1; abundance: NA; d_gene: TRBD1; CDR3nt: TGCGCCAGCAGCCGGCTGGGACAGGAGAGCGGAAACACCATATATTTT; CDR3aa: CASSRLGQESGNTIYF
j_gene: TRBJ2-3; v_gene: TRBV2; abundance: NA; d_gene: TRBD2; CDR3nt: TGTGCCAGCAGTGGGCAGGCTAGCGGAAACACAGATACGCAGTATTTT; CDR3aa: CASSGQASGNTDTQYF
j_gene: TRBJ1-5; v_gene: TRBV28; abundance: once; d_gene: TRBD1; CDR3nt: TGTGCCAGCAGTTCACCCGGACAGGGAGATCAGCCCCAGCATTTT; CDR3aa: CASSSPGQGDQPQHF
j_gene: TRBJ2-2; v_gene: TRBV4-1; abundance: NA; d_gene: TRBD2; CDR3nt: TGCGCCAGCAGCCTCTCTATCGGACTAGCGACCTACACCGGGGAGCTGTTTTTT; CDR3aa: CASSLSIGLATYTGELFF
j_gene: TRBJ2-5; v_gene: TRBV7-2; abundance: NA; d_gene: TRBD1; CDR3nt: TGTGCCAGCAGCCTGGACAGGGAAGAGACCCAGTACTTC; CDR3aa: CASSLDREETQYF
j_gene: TRBJ2-3; v_gene: TRBV4-3; abundance: once; d_gene: TRBD2; CDR3nt: TGCGCCAGCAGCCAATCCGGACTAGCGGGCACAGATACGCAGTATTTT; CDR3aa: CASSQSGLAGTDTQYF
j_gene: TRBJ1-5; v_gene: TRBV2; abundance: NA; d_gene: NA; CDR3nt: TGTGCCAGCAGTGGACCCCTTGCGGGCAATCAGCCCCAGCATTTT; CDR3aa: CASSGPLAGNQPQHF
j_gene: TRBJ2-1; v_gene: TRBV14; abundance: NA; d_gene: NA; CDR3nt: TGTGCCAGCAGCCAAGGTCCAGAGGGTCCCTGGAATGAGCAGTTCTTC; CDR3aa: CASSQGPEGPWNEQFF
j_gene: TRBJ2-5; v_gene: TRBV7-2; abundance: NA; d_gene: TRBD1; CDR3nt: TGTGCCAGCAGCTTACGAGGGACAGGGGGTCGGGAGACCCAGTACTTC; CDR3aa: CASSLRGTGGRETQYF
j_gene: TRBJ1-1; v_gene: TRBV7-8; abundance: NA; d_gene: NA; CDR3nt: TGTGCCAGCAGCTTCACGGGGGGGTACACTGAAGCTTTCTTT; CDR3aa: CASSFTGGYTEAFF
j_gene: TRBJ2-7; v_gene: TRBV18; abundance: medium-sized; d_gene: TRBD1; CDR3nt: TGTGCCAGCTCCAGCACCGGGACAGGGTCAAACGAGCAGTACTTC; CDR3aa: CASSSTGTGSNEQYF
j_gene: TRBJ1-4; v_gene: TRBV12-5; abundance: NA; d_gene: TRBD1; CDR3nt: TGTGCTAGTGGTTTGGCCCCCAGGGGGCTCTTCCCAACTAATGAAAAACTGTTTTTT; CDR3aa: CASGLAPRGLFPTNEKLFF
j_gene: TRBJ2-1; v_gene: TRBV18; abundance: once; d_gene: TRBD2; CDR3nt: TGTGCCAGCTCTCAACTAGCGGGGGCCGTTAATGAGCAGTTCTTC; CDR3aa: CASSQLAGAVNEQFF
j_gene: TRBJ1-2; v_gene: TRBV6-5; abundance: NA; d_gene: TRBD1; CDR3nt: TGTGCCAGCAGAAACACAGGGGGAGGCTATGGCTACACCTTC; CDR3aa: CASRNTGGGYGYTF
j_gene: TRBJ1-5; v_gene: TRBV7-8; abundance: NA; d_gene: NA; CDR3nt: TGTGCCAGCAGCTTAGAGGACGGGATATATAGCAATCAGCCCCAGCATTTT; CDR3aa: CASSLEDGIYSNQPQHF
j_gene: TRBJ1-6; v_gene: TRBV7-8; abundance: NA; d_gene: TRBD1; CDR3nt: TGTGCCAGCAGCCGGCCGGGACAGAATTCACCCCTCCACTTT; CDR3aa: CASSRPGQNSPLHF
j_gene: TRBJ2-5; v_gene: TRBV28; abundance: NA; d_gene: TRBD2; CDR3nt: TGTGCCAGCAGCCGACTAGCCTTTCAGACCCAGTACTTC; CDR3aa: CASSRLAFQTQYF
j_gene: TRBJ1-4; v_gene: TRBV28; abundance: NA; d_gene: TRBD1; CDR3nt: TGTGCCAGCAGTTTAGGGGGACAGGGGGATGAAAAACTGTTTTTT; CDR3aa: CASSLGGQGDEKLFF
j_gene: TRBJ1-1; v_gene: TRBV18; abundance: NA; d_gene: NA; CDR3nt: TGTGCCAGCTCACCATTGGGCACAGGGCGGGGGGACACTGAAGCTTTCTTT; CDR3aa: CASSPLGTGRGDTEAFF
j_gene: TRBJ1-6; v_gene: TRBV4-3; abundance: NA; d_gene: NA; CDR3nt: TGCGCCAGCAGCCAAGATCTAGATAGGGGATCACCCCTCCACTTT; CDR3aa: CASSQDLDRGSPLHF
j_gene: TRBJ2-7; v_gene: TRBV19; abundance: NA; d_gene: TRBD2; CDR3nt: TGTGCCAGTAGCGGCCAGCGGGGGAGCTCCTACGAGCAGTACTTC; CDR3aa: CASSGQRGSSYEQYF
j_gene: TRBJ1-2; v_gene: TRBV2; abundance: NA; d_gene: TRBD1; CDR3nt: TGTGCCAGTTGCCAAGGGGACAGGAATGGCTACACCTTC; CDR3aa: CASCQGDRNGYTF
j_gene: TRBJ2-1; v_gene: TRBV27; abundance: NA; d_gene: TRBD2; CDR3nt: TGTGCCAGCAGTCCCCCGGGAGGACTAGCGGGGGGGTACAATGAGCAGTTCTTC; CDR3aa: CASSPPGGLAGGYNEQFF
j_gene: TRBJ1-2; v_gene: TRBV9; abundance: NA; d_gene: NA; CDR3nt: TGTGCCAGCAGCGTAGAGACCACGGGGGTGGCTATCGGCTACACCTTC; CDR3aa: CASSVETTGVAIGYTF
j_gene: TRBJ1-1; v_gene: TRBV19; abundance: NA; d_gene: NA; CDR3nt: TGTGCCAGTATTGACCTCCGGCGGGGGACAAACACTGAAGCTTTCTTT; CDR3aa: CASIDLRRGTNTEAFF
j_gene: TRBJ1-1; v_gene: TRBV11-3; abundance: NA; d_gene: NA; CDR3nt: TGTGCCAGCAGCTTAGATGAACAGACCGAAGCTTTCTTT; CDR3aa: CASSLDEQTEAFF
j_gene: TRBJ1-2; v_gene: TRBV18; abundance: NA; d_gene: TRBD1; CDR3nt: TGTGCCAGCTCTTCAGACAGGGTCGGCGGCTACACCTTC; CDR3aa: CASSSDRVGGYTF
j_gene: TRBJ1-2; v_gene: TRBV29-1; abundance: NA; d_gene: NA; CDR3nt: TGCAGCGTTCATTCTAACTATGGCTACACCTTC; CDR3aa: CSVHSNYGYTF
j_gene: TRBJ2-1; v_gene: TRBV5-3; abundance: NA; d_gene: TRBD2; CDR3nt: TGTGCCAGAAGCTCCCGAACTCCGACTAGCGGGGGCCATACTTACAATGAGCAGTTCTTC; CDR3aa: CARSSRTPTSGGHTYNEQFF
j_gene: TRBJ2-3; v_gene: TRBV28; abundance: NA; d_gene: NA; CDR3nt: TGTGCCAGCAGTTTAGATAGGGAGGCAGATACGCAGTATTTT; CDR3aa: CASSLDREADTQYF
j_gene: TRBJ2-3; v_gene: TRBV4-1; abundance: NA; d_gene: NA; CDR3nt: TGCGCCAGCAGTTCCCCTCAAAGGCAGGGAACCACAGATACGCAGTATTTT; CDR3aa: CASSSPQRQGTTDTQYF
j_gene: TRBJ1-2; v_gene: TRBV3-1/TRBV3-2; abundance: NA; d_gene: NA; CDR3nt: TGTGCCAGCAGCTCTCGACAGGTCGGCTACACCTTC; CDR3aa: CASSSRQVGYTF
j_gene: TRBJ2-1; v_gene: TRBV28; abundance: NA; d_gene: TRBD2; CDR3nt: TGTGCCAGCAGTATTACTAGCGGGGGGGCACGGGAGCAGTTCTTC; CDR3aa: CASSITSGGAREQFF
j_gene: TRBJ2-2; v_gene: TRBV15; abundance: NA; d_gene: TRBD2; CDR3nt: TGTGCCACCACGACGGTGCTAGCGGGGAGACGCACCGGGGAGCTGTTTTTT; CDR3aa: CATTTVLAGRRTGELFF
j_gene: TRBJ2-5; v_gene: TRBV19; abundance: NA; d_gene: TRBD1; CDR3nt: TGTGCCAGTAGCTCAGGACAGGGGGCACGGGAGACCCAGTACTTC; CDR3aa: CASSSGQGARETQYF
j_gene: TRBJ1-4; v_gene: TRBV5-4; abundance: NA; d_gene: NA; CDR3nt: TGTGCCAGCAGCTATACAGGGCGCACTAATGAAAAACTGTTTTTT; CDR3aa: CASSYTGRTNEKLFF
j_gene: TRBJ2-3; v_gene: TRBV9; abundance: NA; d_gene: NA; CDR3nt: TGTGCCAGCAGCCCGACGACTGAGAGCACAGATACGCAGTATTTT; CDR3aa: CASSPTTESTDTQYF
j_gene: TRBJ1-5; v_gene: TRBV12-3/TRBV12-4; abundance: NA; d_gene: NA; CDR3nt: TGTGCCAGCAGTCCCGAGTACAATCAGCCCCAGCATTTT; CDR3aa: CASSPEYNQPQHF
j_gene: TRBJ1-2; v_gene: TRBV6-4; abundance: NA; d_gene: NA; CDR3nt: TGTGCCAGCAGTGACTCGAGCAGGATTGGCTACACCTTC; CDR3aa: CASSDSSRIGYTF
j_gene: TRBJ2-1; v_gene: TRBV27; abundance: once; d_gene: TRBD1; CDR3nt: TGTGCCAGCAGTCTTTGGGACAGGGGTAATGAGCAGTTCTTC; CDR3aa: CASSLWDRGNEQFF
j_gene: TRBJ2-5; v_gene: TRBV2; abundance: few; d_gene: NA; CDR3nt: TGTGCCAGCAGTGATAGAGAGACCCAGTACTTC; CDR3aa: CASSDRETQYF
j_gene: TRBJ1-1; v_gene: TRBV10-1; abundance: NA; d_gene: NA; CDR3nt: TGCGCCAGCAGTGACCGGGGGTTAGAAGCTTTCTTT; CDR3aa: CASSDRGLEAFF
j_gene: TRBJ2-3; v_gene: TRBV4-2; abundance: NA; d_gene: TRBD2; CDR3nt: TGTGCCAGCAGCCGCAATAGCGGGGGGACTCAAGATACGCAGTATTTT; CDR3aa: CASSRNSGGTQDTQYF
j_gene: TRBJ2-1; v_gene: TRBV5-1; abundance: NA; d_gene: TRBD2; CDR3nt: TGCGCCAGCAGCTTGGCTAGCGGGGGGTACAATGAGCAGTTCTTC; CDR3aa: CASSLASGGYNEQFF
j_gene: TRBJ2-3; v_gene: TRBV7-3; abundance: NA; d_gene: NA; CDR3nt: TGTGCCAGCAGCTTAATGCACAATACAGATACGCAGTATTTT; CDR3aa: CASSLMHNTDTQYF
j_gene: TRBJ2-7; v_gene: TRBV7-2; abundance: NA; d_gene: TRBD1; CDR3nt: TGTGCCAGTGGAAGCCGACAGGGCCCCTACGAGCAGTACTTC; CDR3aa: CASGSRQGPYEQYF
j_gene: TRBJ2-5; v_gene: TRBV24-1; abundance: NA; d_gene: NA; CDR3nt: TGTGCCACCAGTGATTCGGGGAGACAAGAGACCCAGTACTTC; CDR3aa: CATSDSGRQETQYF
j_gene: TRBJ1-1; v_gene: TRBV7-3; abundance: NA; d_gene: NA; CDR3nt: TGTGCCAGCAGCTCAAGGAGGGGTACTGAAGCTTTCTTT; CDR3aa: CASSSRRGTEAFF
j_gene: TRBJ1-6; v_gene: TRBV28; abundance: NA; d_gene: TRBD1; CDR3nt: TGTGCCAGCAGCCCCGACAGGGTCTCACCCCTCCACTTT; CDR3aa: CASSPDRVSPLHF